This T cell receptor (beta chain) was profiled in a study of cytomegalovirus exposure and HLA in healthy donors. Study-wide results and limits: The study had only CMV serostatus as immune exposure information.

Remarks on this clone: Its matching antigen is unknown.

It was with 60 Vbeta and 13 Jbeta primers that the PCR ran. Generated by immunoSEQ multiplex PCR, the TCRdb table keeps only in-frame clones and is missing some. This table lists more than 60,000 clones. Germline CDR1 and CDR2: SGHRS and YFSETQ. This CDR3 has 14 amino acids. The V end lost 0 bases, the J end lost 8 bases, and 15 bases lay between the germline ends. The receptor comes from a boy younger than 18 in good health and CMV-seronegative. Sequencing input: PBMCs. The chain combines TRBV5-1 with TRBJ2-7; no clear D gene. CDR3 sequence reads: CASSLASEPTQQYF. The DNA for the CDR3 is TGCGCCAGCAGCTTGGCCTCGGAGCCTACGCAGCAGTACTTC.